The sample holds many counts of the clone carrying this TCR beta chain. Time point described: before trial treatment. Eligibility was restricted to patients presenting with advanced solid tumors that lacked tumor-infiltrating lymphocytes. The record originates from a study of low-dose radiotherapy and immunotherapy resistance in tumors. The wider study: The schedule for Cohort 2 used 1 Gy per fraction every two weeks, which added up to 13 Gy over 26 weeks.

TRAV- and TRBV-specific primers primed first-strand cDNA, covering alpha and beta chains. The authors amplified TCRs for approximately 20 PCR cycles with a constant-region primer and a V-primer adapter. A single record per CDR3 protein comes from TCRdb applying MiXCR to the reads. The profile shows around 83,000 distinct CDR3 sequences, 18% of them singletons. CDR1 and CDR2 from the germline V gene are SEHNR and FQNEAQ (reference sequence). Trimming pared 7 bases from V and 1 base from J, leaving 13 bases between. This CDR3 spans 14 amino acids. The chain joins TRBV7-9 to TRBJ1-1; tentative D call: TRBD1 (6 bases). The source of this sequence is a male donor with prostate cancer. This material consisted of PBMCs, taken before treatment. CDR3 bases: TGTGCCAGCAACGCCCAACAGGGGAACACTGAAGCTTTCTTT. Its translation: CASNAQQGNTEAFF.